The 3 T cell receptor beta chains given below trace back to one sample, sequenced in a study of blood T cell repertoires in COVID-19. Produced via immunoSEQ multiplex PCR; TCRdb's table is partial and in-frame only. The sample contains tens of thousands of clones, roughly 80% of which appear only once. The sample consisted of peripheral blood. Receptors originate from a human donor in a cohort sampled during active COVID-19.

This clone was detected once. The rearrangement links TRBV6-6 to TRBJ1-5; 9 bases line up with TRBD1. V gave up 4 bases and J gave up 4 bases; unmatched junction bases: 5. The CDR3 has 15 residues. Germline CDR1 and CDR2: MNHNY and SVGAGI (reference sequence). The chain's CDR3 is CASSLQGAGNQPQHF. In nucleotides, the CDR3 is TGTGCCAGCAGTTTACAGGGGGCAGGGAATCAGCCCCAGCATTTT.

This chain connects TRBV7-2 to TRBJ2-5; possibly TRBD1 for D (5 bases). V gave up 4 bases and J gave up 2 bases, with 11 bases separating them. The V gene's germline CDR1 is SGHTA and CDR2 FQGNSA. The CDR3 loop spans 14 amino acids. This CDR3 reads CASSSRKGQETQYF. As DNA, the CDR3 is TGTGCCAGCAGCTCCCGGAAGGGGCAAGAGACCCAGTACTTC.

J is TRBJ2-2 and V is TRBV5-8; D may be TRBD2 (5 bases). Trimming removed 4 bases at V and 2 bases at J, with 12 bases between. Germline values: CDR1 SGHTS, CDR2 YDEGEE. The CDR3 is made up of 15 amino acids. CDR3 sequence: CASSPSGINTGELFF. The DNA of the CDR3 is TGTGCCAGCAGCCCCTCGGGAATAAACACCGGGGAGCTGTTTTTT. Full variable domain (rest looked up from reference TRBV5-8 and TRBJ2-2): EAGVTQSPTHLIKTRGQQATLRCSPISGHTSVYWYQQALGLGLQFLLWYDEGEERNRGNFPPRFSGRQFPNYSSELNVNALELEDSALYLCASSPSGINTGELFFGEGSRLTVL.